These 10 T cell receptor beta chains were sequenced from one sample in a study of OX40 agonist ivuxolimab in advanced cancers. Sequenced by immunoSEQ multiplex PCR; TCRdb stores in-frame clones only, minus some. The data contain roughly 90,000 clones, approximately 88% of them singletons. The input for sequencing was CD4+ or CD8+ T cells sorted from blood, taken in a trial of the OX40 agonist ivuxolimab. The receptor set was obtained from an adult with an advanced solid tumor such as melanoma, head and neck, liver or kidney cancer.

The J gene is TRBJ2-2, the V gene TRBV11-2; 8 bases line up with TRBD2. The germline CDR1 and CDR2 sequences are SGHAT and FQNNGV. The trim removed 8 bases at V and 6 bases at J, leaving 20 bases unmatched. The CDR3 length is 18 residues. The chain's CDR3 is CASLRTSGLLAGAGELFF. The CDR3 DNA reads as TGTGCCAGCTTAAGAACTAGCGGTCTACTAGCCGGGGCCGGGGAGCTGTTTTTT.

The rearrangement uses TRBV29-1 and TRBJ2-1; no definite D call. Germline V gene sequence: CDR1 SQVTM, CDR2 ANQGSEA. The CDR3 consists of 13 residues. V was pared by 1 base and J by 5 bases, with 9 bases between. The CDR3 sequence: CSVEGAYNNEQFF. The DNA of the CDR3 is TGCAGCGTTGAAGGGGCCTATAACAATGAGCAGTTCTTC.

The CDR3 loop reads CASSLVATAYGYTF. The CDR3 region has the DNA TGCGCCAGCAGCTTGGTTGCGACAGCCTATGGCTACACCTTC. The chain carries TRBV5-1 and TRBJ1-2, with D possibly TRBD1 on 5 matching bases. The CDR3 runs 14 residues. In germline, CDR1 is SGHRS, CDR2 YFSETQ. Trimming took off 0 bases at V and 4 bases at J, with 10 bases between the two ends.

The CDR3 nucleotides read TGCGCCAGCAGCCCAGCCCCCAGGCAGCCCCAGCATTTT. This codes for CASSPAPRQPQHF. This rearrangement joins TRBV4-3 to TRBJ1-5; D gene unclear. This CDR3 has 13 residues. Trimming took 4 bases from V and 7 from J, leaving 11 bases between them. Germline V gene sequence: CDR1 LGHNA, CDR2 YSLEER.

The rearrangement uses TRBV2 and TRBJ2-7; D is possibly TRBD2 (6 bases). The CDR3 has 14 amino acids. CDR1 and CDR2 from the germline V gene are SNHLY and FYNNEI. Trimming pared 4 bases from V and 2 bases from J, leaving 12 bases between. CDR3 nucleotide sequence: TGTGCCAGCAGTGGGAGGGAGATCCCCTACGAGCAGTACTTC. Its protein is CASSGREIPYEQYF.

The V gene is TRBV2, the J gene TRBJ2-4; D unresolved. The V and J ends lost 2 bases and 0 bases respectively, with 5 bases between them. CDR3 size: 14 residues. Per the germline V gene, CDR1 is SNHLY and CDR2 is FYNNEI. CDR3 region: CASSETVAKNIQYF. The CDR3 region has the DNA TGTGCCAGCAGTGAAACAGTAGCCAAAAACATTCAGTACTTC.

V and J are TRBV11-1 and TRBJ2-5; D assignment may be TRBD1 or TRBD2 (6 bases each). Germline lookup yields CDR1 SGHAT and CDR2 FQDESV (reference sequence). The CDR3 is 13 residues long. Trimming took 5 bases from V and 6 from J, leaving 13 bases between them. The CDR3 DNA is TGTGCCAGCAGCCCCGGGGGCTCTCAGACCCAGTACTTC. Translating gives CASSPGGSQTQYF.

J is TRBJ1-2 and V is TRBV30; D is possibly TRBD1 (5 bases). Germline V lookup: CDR1 GTSNPN, CDR2 SVGIG (reference sequence). Trimming left V 1 base short and J 5 bases short, with 23 bases between. The CDR3 covers 17 residues. Written as DNA, the CDR3 is TGTGCCTGGAGTGGCGGAACGTTTGGCGGATGGGGGTATGGCTACACCTTC. It codes for CAWSGGTFGGWGYGYTF. The complete variable domain, with remaining parts taken from reference TRBV30 and TRBJ1-2, reads SQTIHQWPATLVQPVGSPLSLECTVEGTSNPNLYWYRQAAGRGLQLLFYSVGIGQISSEVPQNLSASRPQDRQFILSSKKLLLSDSGFYLCAWSGGTFGGWGYGYTFGSGTRLTVV.

This chain joins TRBV7-9 and TRBJ2-7, with a possible D match to TRBD2 (6 bases). The germline CDR1 and CDR2 sequences are SEHNR and FQNEAQ (reference sequence). The CDR3 spans 15 residues. V was cut by 5 bases and J by 4 bases, with 18 bases left in between. The chain's CDR3 is CASSVSGLGGYEQYF. The CDR3 DNA follows: TGTGCCAGCAGCGTTAGCGGCTTGGGGGGATACGAGCAGTACTTC.

The V call is TRBV27, the J call TRBJ2-6; D is undetermined. Per germline, CDR1 MNHEY and CDR2 SMNVEV (reference sequence). V lost 3 bases and J 0 bases, leaving 9 bases between the germline ends. The CDR3 consists of 16 residues. The CDR3 nucleotides read TGTGCCAGCAGTTTCCGGGCGGCCTCTGGGGCCAACGTCCTGACTTTC. Encoded protein: CASSFRAASGANVLTF.